One and the same sample provided the 9 T cell receptor beta chains below, sequenced in a study of blood T cell repertoires in COVID-19 (dated by TCRdb to the early 2020s). The library was made by the immunoSEQ multiplex PCR assay. Drawn from immuneACCESS, this table holds only the in-frame rearrangements with V and J called that TCRdb kept. Clones are partly lost; checked studies trace under half to an unresolved V gene and leave the rest unexplained. This sample lists fewer than 200,000 clones; about 88% were detected once. About 7.2% of the sample goes to the ten largest clones. The sample comprised PBMCs or T cells enriched from blood (not recorded which). All receptors derive from a man in his fifties who had recovered from COVID-19.

The chain has TRBV7-3 and TRBJ2-3; 9 bases are a match to TRBD1. This CDR3 region has 15 residues. V shed 2 bases and J 3 bases; nucleotides not matched to a gene: 3. Germline V gene lookup returns CDR1 SGHTA and CDR2 FQGTGA. The CDR3 spells CASSLSGQGTDTQYF. The CDR3 region has the DNA TGTGCCAGCAGCTTATCGGGACAGGGAACAGATACGCAGTATTTT.

The chain links TRBV15 to TRBJ1-2; 7 nucleotides match TRBD1. Germline V gene lookup returns CDR1 LNHNV and CDR2 YYDKDF (reference sequence). J was trimmed by 4 bases and V by 1 base; bases with no gene match: 0. The CDR3 consists of 13 residues. The CDR3 loop reads CATSRGQGYGYTF. For the CDR3, the DNA is TGTGCCACCAGCAGAGGACAGGGCTATGGCTACACCTTC.

V and J are TRBV7-9 and TRBJ1-1; 7 positions agree with TRBD1. J gave up 2 bases and V 5 bases, and 5 bases lay outside the gene matches. Per germline, CDR1 SEHNR and CDR2 FQNEAQ (reference sequence). This CDR3 spans 14 amino acids. The CDR3 is CASSPDRSNTEAFF. CDR3 sequence (DNA): TGTGCCAGCAGCCCGGACAGGTCAAACACTGAAGCTTTCTTT.

This rearrangement joins TRBV24-1 to TRBJ1-1; the D gene is possibly TRBD1 (5 bases). Trimming took off 7 bases at V and 0 bases at J, with 8 bases between the two ends. This CDR3 has 13 residues. The germline gives CDR1 KGHDR, CDR2 SFDVKD. This chain's CDR3 is CATSLDMNTEAFF. The CDR3 nucleotides are TGTGCCACCAGCCTGGACATGAACACTGAAGCTTTCTTT.

The chain joins TRBV6-1 to TRBJ1-5, with D possibly matching TRBD1 (6 bases). Germline V gene data show CDR1 as MNHNS and CDR2 as SASEGT. The V gene lost 0 bases and the J gene lost 0 bases, with 12 bases spanning the gap. The CDR3 runs to 17 residues. CDR3 sequence: CASSEATGINSNQPQHF. Written as DNA, the CDR3 is TGTGCCAGCAGTGAAGCGACAGGAATCAATAGCAATCAGCCCCAGCATTTT.

The CDR3 sequence: CASSFRESPQHF. The DNA of the CDR3 is TGTGCCAGCAGTTTTAGAGAATCGCCCCAGCATTTT. The V call is TRBV12-3 or TRBV12-4, the J call TRBJ1-5, with D hard to call. The CDR3 runs to 12 residues. Trimming pared 3 bases from V and 9 bases from J, leaving 9 bases between.

J is TRBJ2-1 and V is TRBV7-9; possibly TRBD1 for D (6 bases). V was clipped by 4 bases and J by 7 bases, with 17 bases between them. CDR1 is SEHNR, CDR2 FQNEAQ, per germline (reference sequence). CDR3 size: 15 residues. The CDR3 region has the DNA TGTGCCAGCAGCTCGGAACAGGGAATAGCTAATGAGCAGTTCTTC. Its protein is CASSSEQGIANEQFF.

The chain recombines TRBV6-5 with TRBJ2-5; TRBD1 matches 7 bases. This CDR3 contains 13 residues. V shed 6 bases and J 4 bases; nucleotides not matched to a gene: 5. Germline lookup yields CDR1 MNHEY and CDR2 SVGAGI. The CDR3 region is CASRPQGRETQYF. The CDR3 coding sequence is TGTGCCAGCAGGCCACAGGGGCGAGAGACCCAGTACTTC.

The gene calls are TRBV18 and TRBJ1-4; D not certain. Germline CDR1 and CDR2: KGHSH and LQKENI. This CDR3 region has 13 residues. Trimming removed 3 bases from V and 8 bases from J, with 10 bases in between. The CDR3 coding sequence is TGTGCCAGCTCACCTGGACCGGGGGAAAAACTGTTTTTT. Protein sequence: CASSPGPGEKLFF.